Listed below are T cell receptor beta chains from one sample, sequenced in a study of PD-1 blockade in classical Hodgkin lymphoma. Repertoires were generated with immunoSEQ multiplex PCR, while TCRdb's copy carries only in-frame clones and drops some. The table includes tens of thousands of clones, about four fifths detected once. The material was peripheral blood mononuclear cells (PBMCs), obtained before the fourth cycle of nivolumab. All receptors come from a human donor with classical Hodgkin lymphoma. The CDR3 runs from the conserved cysteine through the conserved F or W. The D gene is left open where the match is weak. A clone size is listed for some rows: how often the clone was seen (once, few, many), or a class if it is expanded.

14	once	TRBV27	TRBJ2-1	NA	TGTGCCAGCAGGCCGAGCGGTCCTTGGGGTGAGCAGTTCTTC	CASRPSGPWGEQFF
13	NA	TRBV6-5	TRBJ2-1	NA	TGTGCCAGCAGTTACTCGTCGGCGGGATGGGAGTTCTTC	CASSYSSAGWEFF
16	NA	TRBV6-1	TRBJ1-4	NA	TGTGCCAGCAGTGCTAGGCCTACTCTGCCCCATGAAAAACTGTTTTTT	CASSARPTLPHEKLFF
12	NA	TRBV29-1	TRBJ2-1	NA	TGCAGTGAAACGGGGCTATACAATGAGCAGTTCTTC	CSETGLYNEQFF
13	NA	TRBV7-9	TRBJ2-7	NA	TGTGCCAGCAGCTTAGGGGACGGGTACGAGCAGTACTTC	CASSLGDGYEQYF
14	few	TRBV14	TRBJ2-7	TRBD1	TGTGCCAGCAGACCCTCTGGACAGGAAATCCGTCTACGCTTC	CASRPSGQEIRLRF
14	NA	TRBV29-1	TRBJ1-1	NA	TGCAGCGTTTGGGTTAACAGCCTGAACACTGAAGCTTTCTTT	CSVWVNSLNTEAFF
17	NA	TRBV14	TRBJ2-3	NA	TGTGCCAGCAGCCAAGATTCACGGGGTTGGGGCACAGATACGCAGTATTTT	CASSQDSRGWGTDTQYF
17	few	TRBV4-1	TRBJ2-1	TRBD2	TGCGCCAGCAGCCAAAGCCCCTCTCTAGCGGGAGACAATGAGCAGTTCTTC	CASSQSPSLAGDNEQFF
16	NA	TRBV7-9	TRBJ1-1	NA	TGTGCCGGAAGGCCCTACCTTTACCTTCTGAACACTGAAGCTTTCTTT	CAGRPYLYLLNTEAFF
12	NA	TRBV29-1	TRBJ1-3	NA	TGCAGCGTTTCCACGTCCGGCTCACTCATATATTTT	CSVSTSGSLIYF
11	NA	TRBV27	TRBJ2-1	NA	TGTGCCAGCACGAACCTAAATGAGCAGTTCTTC	CASTNLNEQFF
14	once	TRBV7-6	TRBJ2-1	NA	TGTGCCAGCACGAGGATGAATTCCTACAATGAGCAGTTCTTC	CASTRMNSYNEQFF
14	NA	TRBV5-6	TRBJ2-5	NA	TGTGCCAGCAGCTCCCACAGGGACCTGGAGACCCAGTACTTC	CASSSHRDLETQYF
11	NA	TRBV19	TRBJ2-7	NA	TGTGCCAGTAGTATTGGGGCAGAGCAGTACTTC	CASSIGAEQYF
17	NA	TRBV7-8	TRBJ2-5	TRBD2	TGTGCCAGCACTTTTTGGGGGACTAGCGGGTTGCAAGAGACCCAGTACTTC	CASTFWGTSGLQETQYF
18	NA	TRBV21-1	TRBJ1-5	NA	TGTGCCAGCAGCAAAGTAGCTAGGGACAGGGGGAGGGGACAGCCCCAGCATTTT	CASSKVARDRGRGQPQHF
13	NA	TRBV28	TRBJ2-2	TRBD2	TGTGCCAGCCGGGGGGGTCTCCTCGGGGAGCTGTTTTTT	CASRGGLLGELFF
15	NA	TRBV7-8	TRBJ2-3	TRBD2	TGTGCCAGCAGCTCCGGACTAGCCGGCACAGATACGCAGTATTTT	CASSSGLAGTDTQYF
14	NA	TRBV6-5	TRBJ1-6	NA	TGTGCCAGCAGTAAACAGGGTTACAATTCACCCCTCCACTTT	CASSKQGYNSPLHF
15	NA	TRBV6-5	TRBJ2-2	NA	TGTGCCAGCAGTTTCGGGTTGGCGGTCACCGGGGAGCTGTTTTTT	CASSFGLAVTGELFF
14	NA	TRBV30	TRBJ1-2	NA	TGTGCCTGGACCCCAGGGGACGGAGCTTATGGCTACACCTTC	CAWTPGDGAYGYTF
18	NA	TRBV9	TRBJ2-5	TRBD2	TGTGCCAGCAGCGTGCGGGGGACTAGCGGGGGGACCCAAGAGACCCAGTACTTC	CASSVRGTSGGTQETQYF
12	NA	TRBV9	TRBJ1-2	NA	TGTGCCAGCAGCGTAGGAGGCAAGGGCTACACCTTC	CASSVGGKGYTF
18	NA	TRBV4-1	TRBJ2-5	TRBD2	TGCGCCAGCAGCCAACTAACTAGCGGGGGGTCTAGCCAAGAGACCCAGTACTTC	CASSQLTSGGSSQETQYF
17	NA	TRBV21-1	TRBJ1-6	NA	TGTGCCAGCACCACCCTGACCCAGGGCTCCTATAATTCACCCCTCCACTTT	CASTTLTQGSYNSPLHF